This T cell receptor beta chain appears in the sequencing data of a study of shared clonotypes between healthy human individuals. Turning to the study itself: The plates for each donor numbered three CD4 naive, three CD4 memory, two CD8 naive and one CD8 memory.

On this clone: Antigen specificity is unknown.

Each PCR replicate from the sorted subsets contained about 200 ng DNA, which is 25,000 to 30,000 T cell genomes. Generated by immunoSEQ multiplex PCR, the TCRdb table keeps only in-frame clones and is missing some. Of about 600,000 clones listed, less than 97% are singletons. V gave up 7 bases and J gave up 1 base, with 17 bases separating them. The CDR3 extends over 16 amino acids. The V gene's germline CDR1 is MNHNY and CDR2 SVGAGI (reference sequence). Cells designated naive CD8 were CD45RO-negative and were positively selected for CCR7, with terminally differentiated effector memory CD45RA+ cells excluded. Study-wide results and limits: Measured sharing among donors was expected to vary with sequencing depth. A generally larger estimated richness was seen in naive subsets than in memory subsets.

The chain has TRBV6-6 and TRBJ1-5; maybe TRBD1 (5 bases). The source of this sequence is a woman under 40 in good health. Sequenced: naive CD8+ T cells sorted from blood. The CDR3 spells CASTKSGGGSNQPQHF. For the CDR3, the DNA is TGTGCCAGCACCAAGAGCGGGGGGGGAAGCAATCAGCCCCAGCATTTT.